The source of this T cell receptor (beta chain) is a study of T cells in Graves' hyperthyroidism and ophthalmopathy. Study findings and constraints: Most thyroid clonotypes that were expanded above 0.001 also turned up in blood.

Remarks on this clonotype: Its target is unknown.

Clinical Activity Scores of at least 3, NOSPECS grades of at least 4 and durations under 3 months characterized ophthalmopathy patients. On the basis of clinical symptoms, serum thyroxine and TRAb, thyroid ultrasound and orbital computed tomography, diagnoses were made. Germline V gene lookup returns CDR1 SQVTM and CDR2 ANQGSEA. CDR3 length: 14 residues. It was RNA transcripts that yielded the amplified TCR beta CDR3 regions. The HTBI set primed first-round TCR CDR3 RT-PCR. Via MiXCR, TCRdb re-called the multiplex PCR reads, giving one row per CDR3 protein. The sample records roughly 56,000 distinct CDR3 sequences, roughly 49% being singletons.

The sequence was collected from a woman aged 30 to 39 with Graves' ophthalmopathy. The sample taken for sequencing was blood. This sequence joins TRBV29-1 and TRBJ1-5, with no clear D. The CDR3 spells CSLRTLSSNQPQHF. The CDR3, as DNA: TGCAGTCTACGGACCCTATCAAGCAATCAGCCCCAGCATTTT.